Sequencing of this T cell receptor beta chain was carried out in a study of T cells after yellow fever vaccination. With 1 base removed from V and 1 base from J, the gap between germline ends came to 9 bases. The CDR3 extends over 15 amino acids. Germline lookup yields CDR1 SGHKS and CDR2 YYEKEE (reference sequence). One entry per CDR3 protein results from TCRdb running MiXCR on the 5' RACE reads. The table includes more than 350,000 distinct CDR3 sequences, around 10% detected once. The starting material was PBMCs, obtained on the day of the first yellow fever vaccination. This sequence originates from a man aged 18 to 30 who received the YFV17D yellow fever vaccine. The chain joins TRBV5-5 to TRBJ2-1, with D tentatively TRBD1 (5 bases). This chain's CDR3 is CASSLSPGSYNEQFF. DNA for the CDR3: TGTGCCAGCAGCTTGAGTCCAGGGTCCTACAATGAGCAGTTCTTC.